The 25 T cell receptor beta chains presented below share a single source sample, sequenced in a study of T cells in Graves' hyperthyroidism and ophthalmopathy. Amplified regions were TCR beta CDR3 sequences from RNA transcripts. TCR CDR3 underwent first-round RT-PCR with the HTBI primer set. TCRdb re-derived calls from the multiplex PCR reads in MiXCR, one entry per CDR3 protein. The sample has approximately 530,000 distinct CDR3 sequences, just under 20% seen once; the top ten hold over 45%. Material for sequencing was blood. All receptors come from a middle-aged man with Graves' ophthalmopathy.

This clonotype was seen a handful of times. This rearrangement joins TRBV28 to TRBJ1-4; no clear D. CDR3 size: 13 residues. The V and J ends lost 11 bases and 5 bases respectively, with 15 bases between them. Germline CDR1 is MDHEN and CDR2 is SYDVKM. The CDR3 sequence is CAARKGWNEKLFF. For the CDR3, the DNA is TGTGCCGCCCGTAAAGGCTGGAATGAAAAACTGTTTTTT. The complete variable domain, with remaining parts taken from reference TRBV28 and TRBJ1-4, reads DVKVTQSSRYLVKRTGEKVFLECVQDMDHENMFWYRQDPGLGLRLIYFSYDVKMKEKGDIPEGYSVSREKKERFSLILESASTNQTSMYLCAARKGWNEKLFFGSGTQLSVL.

This chain links TRBV9 with TRBJ2-7; D is ambiguous. The CDR3 has 14 amino acids. Germline CDR1 and CDR2: SGDLS and YYNGEE. The V end was cut by 3 bases, the J end by 0 bases, with 10 bases between. The CDR3 protein is CASSARVTSYEQYF. The CDR3 region has the DNA TGTGCCAGCAGCGCAAGAGTAACCTCCTACGAGCAGTACTTC.

The chain joins TRBV7-3 to TRBJ1-1, with D possibly matching TRBD1 (5 bases). Trimming cost V 1 base and J 4 bases, with 10 bases left between them. The CDR3 runs 14 residues. CDR1 is SGHTA and CDR2 is FQGTGA in the germline V gene. The CDR3 nucleotides read TGTGCCAGCAGCTTAATAGGGGAGGGCACTGAAGCTTTCTTT. It specifies CASSLIGEGTEAFF.

This clonotype was counted only a few times. J is TRBJ2-7 and V is TRBV28; D is unresolved. Looked up from germline, CDR1 is MDHEN and CDR2 is SYDVKM. The V gene lost 4 bases and the J gene lost 9 bases, with 13 bases spanning the gap. CDR3 length: 12 residues. This chain's CDR3 is CASSSGPRGQYF. The CDR3, as DNA: TGTGCCAGCAGTTCTGGCCCCCGAGGGCAGTACTTC.

The chain employs TRBV2 and TRBJ1-2; 8 bases are shared with TRBD1. The CDR3 runs 15 residues. V was pared by 5 bases and J by 0 bases, with 5 bases of the junction left unmatched. Germline values: CDR1 SNHLY, CDR2 FYNNEI. Here the CDR3 reads CASSKDRASNYGYTF. For the CDR3, the DNA is TGTGCCAGCAGTAAGGACAGGGCGTCTAACTATGGCTACACCTTC.

In nucleotides, the CDR3 is TGCAGCGTTGCCGGGACCGAAACCTTC. The encoded protein is CSVAGTETF. This chain joins TRBV29-1 and TRBJ1-2; D possibly corresponds to TRBD1 (5 bases). CDR1 and CDR2 from the germline V gene are SQVTM and ANQGSEA. V was clipped by 4 bases and J by 14 bases, with 11 bases between them. CDR3 length: 9 amino acids.

This clonotype was counted only a few times. The rearrangement links TRBV3-1 to TRBJ2-2; 10 bases are a match to TRBD1. V was clipped by 5 bases and J by 5 bases; unmatched bases: 5. The CDR3 extends over 15 amino acids. Germline CDR1 is LGHDT and CDR2 is YNNKEL (reference sequence). The CDR3 DNA reads as TGTGCCAGCAGCGAAGGACAGGGGGGTACCGGGGAGCTGTTTTTT. Translated: CASSEGQGGTGELFF.

This clonotype has a count of ten or more. The chain links TRBV28 to TRBJ2-1, with D perhaps TRBD1 or TRBD2 (6 bases each). CDR3 length: 15 amino acids. Germline V gene lookup returns CDR1 MDHEN and CDR2 SYDVKM. Trimming took off 1 base at V and 10 bases at J, with 17 bases between the two ends. Here the CDR3 DNA reads TGTGCCAGCAGTTTATCCGGGGGCAGTCTTCGAGAGCAGTTCTTC. Protein: CASSLSGGSLREQFF.

This clonotype was counted at least ten times. J is TRBJ2-1 and V is TRBV2; TRBD2 is a possible D gene (5 bases). The germline V gene encodes CDR1 SNHLY and CDR2 FYNNEI. The CDR3 runs 12 residues. V lost 6 bases, J lost 10 bases, and 13 bases lay in between. CDR3 sequence reads: CASRQRTGEQFF. CDR3 coding DNA: TGTGCCAGCAGACAAAGGACTGGCGAGCAGTTCTTC.

This sequence joins TRBV7-9 and TRBJ2-5; D gene unclear. The germline V gene has CDR1 SEHNR and CDR2 FQNEAQ (reference sequence). Between the trimmed V and J ends, which lost 5 bases and 1 base, there was a span of 8 bases. The CDR3 is 13 residues long. The CDR3 loop reads CASSRILQETQYF. As DNA, the CDR3 is TGTGCCAGCAGCCGTATACTCCAAGAGACCCAGTACTTC.

This clonotype has at least ten counts. The genes are TRBV7-3 and TRBJ2-3; TRBD2 matches at 10 bases. The CDR3 has 15 amino acids. V lost 3 bases to trimming and J lost 5 bases; unmatched junction nucleotides: 5. Germline V lookup: CDR1 SGHTA, CDR2 FQGTGA. CDR3: CASSFTSGDRDTQYF. As DNA, the CDR3 is TGTGCCAGCAGCTTCACTAGCGGGGACCGAGATACGCAGTATTTT.

The table lists this clonotype with a few counts. CDR3 loop: CASSIDWDSNQPQHF. CDR3 sequence (DNA): TGTGCCAGTAGTATAGATTGGGATAGCAATCAGCCCCAGCATTTT. The chain has TRBV19 and TRBJ1-5, with D hard to call. This CDR3 has 15 residues. V was cut by 0 bases and J by 0 bases, with 6 bases left in between. Germline-derived CDR1 and CDR2 are LNHDA and SQIVND (reference sequence). Filled out from reference TRBV19 and TRBJ1-5, the complete variable domain reads DGGITQSPKYLFRKEGQNVTLSCEQNLNHDAMYWYRQDPGQGLRLIYYSQIVNDFQKGDIAEGYSVSREKKESFPLTVTSAQKNPTAFYLCASSIDWDSNQPQHFGDGTRLSIL.

The V gene is TRBV20-1, the J gene TRBJ1-1; D perhaps matches TRBD1 (5 bases). Germline V gives CDR1 DFQATT, CDR2 SNEGSKA (reference sequence). The ends were cut back, 2 bases at V and 6 bases at J, with 19 bases in the middle. The CDR3 is 15 amino acids. CDR3 protein: CSARSGGWGGAEAFF. CDR3 DNA sequence: TGCAGTGCTAGAAGTGGGGGATGGGGGGGAGCTGAAGCTTTCTTT.

This rearrangement joins TRBV11-2 to TRBJ1-1; D unclear. The CDR3 has 11 amino acids. Trimming took 6 bases from V and 7 from J, leaving 9 bases between them. CDR1 and CDR2 from the germline V gene are SGHAT and FQNNGV. The CDR3 DNA sequence: TGTGCCAGCAGAACATATAGTGAAGCTTTCTTT. Translation: CASRTYSEAFF.

There are a few counts of this clonotype. V usage is TRBV15 and J usage is TRBJ1-2; D is perhaps TRBD1 (5 bases). V was pared by 5 bases and J by 5 bases, with 21 bases between. Germline V CDR1 and CDR2: LNHNV, YYDKDF (reference sequence). This CDR3 is 16 amino acids long. The CDR3 here is CATSGREGSGGYGYTF. CDR3 in DNA: TGTGCCACCAGCGGCCGGGAGGGGTCCGGGGGATATGGCTACACCTTC. The full variable domain, in which reference TRBV15 and TRBJ1-2 provide the parts outside the CDR3, is DAMVIQNPRYQVTQFGKPVTLSCSQTLNHNVMYWYQQKSSQAPKLLFHYYDKDFNNEADTPDNFQSRRPNTSFCFLDIRSPGLGDTAMYLCATSGREGSGGYGYTFGSGTRLTVV.

The CDR3 loop reads CASGFTLRDSLSGANVLTF. Written as DNA, the CDR3 is TGTGCTAGTGGTTTCACCCTAAGGGACAGCCTCTCTGGGGCCAACGTCCTGACTTTC. The chain uses TRBV12-5 and TRBJ2-6; 7 bases match TRBD1. The CDR3 runs 19 residues. The V segment lost 3 bases and the J segment 0 bases; nucleotides outside the gene matches: 11. Germline CDR1 and CDR2: LGHNT and FRNRAP. The full variable domain, completed using reference TRBV12-5 and TRBJ2-6, is DARVTQTPRHKVTEMGQEVTMRCQPILGHNTVFWYRQTMMQGLELLAYFRNRAPLDDSGMPKDRFSAEMPDATLATLKIQPSEPRDSAVYFCASGFTLRDSLSGANVLTFGAGSRLTVL.

The sample holds a few counts of this clonotype. This chain connects TRBV20-1 to TRBJ2-5; D gene ambiguous. The CDR3 is 11 amino acids. Trimming stripped 6 bases from V and 1 base from J, with 6 bases between. Germline loops: CDR1 DFQATT, CDR2 SNEGSKA (reference sequence). The CDR3 DNA reads as TGCAGTGCCCGGTCCCAAGAGACCCAGTACTTC. It codes for CSARSQETQYF.

The rearrangement links TRBV9 to TRBJ1-2; unclear D gene. The V gene's germline CDR1 is SGDLS and CDR2 YYNGEE. The CDR3 is made up of 13 amino acids. The V and J ends lost 0 bases and 8 bases respectively, with 11 bases between them. The CDR3 DNA is TGTGCCAGCAGCGTAGGGCCCGCCACGGGCTACACCTTC. Translation: CASSVGPATGYTF. Together with reference TRBV9 and TRBJ1-2, the CDR3 gives the full variable domain: DSGVTQTPKHLITATGQRVTLRCSPRSGDLSVYWYQQSLDQGLQFLIQYYNGEERAKGNILERFSAQQFPDLHSELNLSSLELGDSALYFCASSVGPATGYTFGSGTRLTVV.

The chain has TRBV29-1 and TRBJ1-2; 10 positions agree with TRBD1. J was trimmed by 4 bases and V by 3 bases; bases with no gene match: 8. This CDR3 contains 15 residues. CDR1 and CDR2 from the germline V gene are SQVTM and ANQGSEA. Written as DNA, the CDR3 is TGCAGCGTTGAGAGCCGGGACAGGGGTCTCTATGGCTACACCTTC. This encodes CSVESRDRGLYGYTF. Full variable domain (remainder filled in from reference TRBV29-1 and TRBJ1-2): SAVISQKPSRDICQRGTSLTIQCQVDSQVTMMFWYRQQPGQSLTLIATANQGSEATYESGFVIDKFPISRPNLTFSTLTVSNMSPEDSSIYLCSVESRDRGLYGYTFGSGTRLTVV.

CDR3 sequence reads: CASTTKGQGVKAGELFF. The CDR3 bases are TGTGCCAGTACCACGAAGGGACAGGGGGTTAAGGCCGGGGAGCTGTTTTTT. The chain couples TRBV19 to TRBJ2-2; 11 positions match TRBD1. This CDR3 has 17 residues. J lost 6 bases, V lost 7 bases, and 13 bases had no gene match. Looked up from germline, CDR1 is LNHDA and CDR2 is SQIVND (reference sequence).

This sequence joins TRBV7-9 and TRBJ1-5, with 8 nucleotides matching TRBD1. The CDR3 runs 15 residues. After removal of 5 bases from V and 7 bases from J, the junction contained 10 bases not matched to a gene. Germline CDR1 reads SEHNR; CDR2 reads FQNEAQ (reference sequence). CDR3 protein: CASSQGTGINQPQHF. CDR3 DNA: TGTGCCAGCAGCCAAGGGACAGGCATCAACCAGCCCCAGCATTTT.

This clonotype has ten or more counts. The CDR3 region is CASSLYPLQGLASMNTEAFF. In DNA, the CDR3 is TGTGCCAGCAGTTTATACCCACTACAGGGTCTGGCATCAATGAACACTGAAGCTTTCTTT. The chain carries TRBV28 and TRBJ1-1; maybe TRBD1 (6 bases). V was trimmed by 1 base and J by 0 bases, leaving 24 bases between them. The germline V gene has CDR1 MDHEN and CDR2 SYDVKM. This CDR3 has 20 residues.

The table lists this clonotype with a few counts. J is TRBJ2-1 and V is TRBV29-1; possibly TRBD1 or TRBD2 for D (5 bases each). Between the trimmed V and J ends, which lost 6 bases and 5 bases, there was a span of 11 bases. CDR3 size: 12 residues. The germline V gene encodes CDR1 SQVTM and CDR2 ANQGSEA. This CDR3 is CSVREGNNEQFF. CDR3 sequence (DNA): TGCAGCGTCAGAGAGGGGAACAATGAGCAGTTCTTC.

This clonotype came up a few times. The chain employs TRBV5-6 and TRBJ2-7, with TRBD2 matching 10 bases. V shed 6 bases, J shed 0 bases, and the junction held 3 bases outside the gene matches. This CDR3 comprises 14 residues. The germline gives CDR1 SGHDT, CDR2 YYEEEE. Here the CDR3 reads CASIGLADSYEQYF. The CDR3, as DNA: TGTGCCAGCATAGGACTAGCGGACTCCTACGAGCAGTACTTC.

There are a few counts of this clonotype. This chain connects TRBV5-1 to TRBJ2-3; 8 positions agree with TRBD1. Germline V gene lookup returns CDR1 SGHRS and CDR2 YFSETQ. This CDR3 is 17 amino acids long. Unmatched junction bases numbered 13, after V lost 3 bases and J lost 4 bases. The CDR3 bases are TGCGCCAGCAGCTGGTACGGTAGGACAGGGATCCCAGATACGCAGTATTTT. Its translation: CASSWYGRTGIPDTQYF.